These T cell receptor beta chains were read from a single sample in a study of beta chain features in type 1 diabetes. The protocol was immunoSEQ multiplex PCR, while the TCRdb copy is restricted to in-frame clones and leaves out a portion. The table has around 300,000 clones, about 7.8% seen once. What was sequenced was central memory CD4+ T cells from blood. These receptors were taken from a young woman in good health. CDR3s include the opening cysteine and the closing phenylalanine or tryptophan. D genes are given only for firm matches. Clone size is shown for a subset of rows, as once, few, many or a class of expanded clone.

TRBV7-2,TRBD1,NA,TRBJ1-2,CASSLGLGQGGGYTF,TGTGCCAGCAGCTTAGGATTAGGACAGGGAGGAGGCTACACCTTC
TRBV4-3,TRBD1,NA,TRBJ1-2,CASSPSRTRGHHGYTF,TGCGCCAGCAGCCCCTCAAGGACCAGGGGGCACCATGGCTACACCTTC
TRBV6-1,TRBD1,NA,TRBJ2-3,CAGEQGMSTDTQYF,TGTGCCGGTGAACAGGGGATGAGCACAGATACGCAGTATTTT
TRBV7-2,NA,few,TRBJ1-5,CASSLQVGQPQHF,TGTGCCAGCAGCTTACAGGTGGGGCAGCCCCAGCATTTT
TRBV29-1,TRBD1,NA,TRBJ2-7,CSVELDRGLREQYF,TGCAGCGTTGAATTAGACAGGGGCCTGAGGGAGCAGTACTTC
TRBV29-1,TRBD1,NA,TRBJ2-3,CSAVPQGSTDTQYF,TGCAGCGCCGTTCCACAGGGGAGCACAGATACGCAGTATTTT
TRBV7-9,TRBD1,NA,TRBJ1-3,CASSLDGTDSSGNTIYF,TGTGCCAGCAGCTTAGACGGGACAGACAGCTCTGGAAACACCATATATTTT
TRBV7-2,NA,many,TRBJ2-3,CASSLEFYTDTQYF,TGTGCCAGCAGCTTAGAGTTCTACACAGATACGCAGTATTTT
TRBV27,TRBD2,few,TRBJ2-3,CASSFPGGRITDTQYF,TGTGCCAGCAGTTTCCCCGGGGGGAGAATTACAGATACGCAGTATTTT
TRBV5-1,NA,few,TRBJ2-5,CASSLSAGAQETQYF,TGCGCCAGCAGCTTGAGCGCAGGGGCTCAAGAGACCCAGTACTTC
TRBV28,NA,NA,TRBJ1-1,CASSLSENTEAFF,TGTGCCAGCAGTTTATCGGAGAACACTGAAGCTTTCTTT
TRBV9,TRBD1,few,TRBJ1-2,CASSASPGQGYGYTF,TGTGCCAGCAGCGCAAGCCCGGGACAGGGCTATGGCTACACCTTC
TRBV18,NA,NA,TRBJ1-4,CASSPRFATNEKLFF,TGTGCCAGCTCACCCCGGTTTGCAACTAATGAAAAACTGTTTTTT
TRBV27,TRBD1,few,TRBJ1-2,CASSSWTGHGYTF,TGTGCCAGCAGTTCGTGGACAGGGCATGGCTACACCTTC
TRBV5-1,NA,few,TRBJ2-7,CASSLGTGPYEQYF,TGCGCCAGCAGCTTGGGGACGGGCCCCTACGAGCAGTACTTC